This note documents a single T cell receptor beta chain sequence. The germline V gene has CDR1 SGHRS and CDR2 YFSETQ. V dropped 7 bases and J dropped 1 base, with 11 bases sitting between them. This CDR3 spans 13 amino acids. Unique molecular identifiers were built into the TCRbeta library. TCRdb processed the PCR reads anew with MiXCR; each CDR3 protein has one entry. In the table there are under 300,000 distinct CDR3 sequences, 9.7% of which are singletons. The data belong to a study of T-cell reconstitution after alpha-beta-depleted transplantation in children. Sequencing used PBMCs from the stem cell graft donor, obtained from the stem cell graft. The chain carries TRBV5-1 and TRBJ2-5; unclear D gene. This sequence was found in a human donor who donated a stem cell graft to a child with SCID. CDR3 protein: CASGRTTQETQYF. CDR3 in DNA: TGCGCCAGCGGAAGGACCACCCAAGAGACCCAGTACTTC.